This TCR beta chain was retrieved from a study of CD8 T cells in Susac syndrome. J was trimmed by 8 bases and V by 8 bases; bases with no gene match: 11. This CDR3 is 13 amino acids long. Looked up from germline, CDR1 is MNHEY and CDR2 is SMNVEV (reference sequence). Random hexamers were used to reverse transcribe an amount of roughly 0.45 to 1 ug RNA. TCR beta CDR3 was amplified by immunoSEQ multiplex PCR. This amplification extended across 54 Vbeta and 13 Jbeta segments. One entry per CDR3 protein, called by TCRdb with MiXCR from the immunoSEQ multiplex PCR reads. Here the sample spans about 210,000 distinct CDR3 sequences, around 95% being singletons. Sequencing of TCR beta was performed on blood CD8+ T cells and on blood CD4+ T cells. Controls were drawn from healthy donors and were matched for age and sex. It was negative isolation that provided the CD8+ and CD4+ T cells, whereas TEMRA cells were enriched by FACS.

The source is a human donor in good health. What was sequenced was CD4+ T cells from PBMCs. The chain employs TRBV27 and TRBJ1-2, with 7 nucleotides matching TRBD1. CDR3 in DNA: TGTGCCAGCCGTCGGAAGGGGGCAGGGGGCTACACCTTC. It codes for CASRRKGAGGYTF.